The rows below give T cell receptor beta chains drawn from one sample of a study of shared clonotypes between healthy human individuals. The assay was immunoSEQ multiplex PCR, and TCRdb's table has in-frame clones only and misses some. The data hold about 990,000 clones, with approximately 80% observed a single time. Sequencing was carried out using memory CD4+ T cells from PBMCs. These receptors all come from a man between 18 and 35 years old in good health. Some clones in this sample may be carry-over from other donors' samples. CDR3s include the opening cysteine and the closing phenylalanine or tryptophan. Fields, in order: D gene, clone size, J gene, V gene, CDR3 DNA, CDR3 protein. A D gene is named only where the DNA matches it firmly. The size field is filled for only some rows; it gives once, few, many or a size class.

D: -; size: -; J: TRBJ2-5; V: TRBV6-6; DNA: TGTGCCAGCAGCCAACGTGGGGGGTGGTGGGAGACCCAGTACTTC; CDR3: CASSQRGGWWETQYF
D: -; size: -; J: TRBJ1-2; V: TRBV27; DNA: TGTGCCAGCAGTACCCCAGGGCTTAACTATGGCTACACCTTC; CDR3: CASSTPGLNYGYTF
D: -; size: -; J: TRBJ1-3; V: TRBV5-4; DNA: TGTGCCAGCAGTGCGACAGGTTCCGAAAACACCATATATTTT; CDR3: CASSATGSENTIYF
D: -; size: -; J: TRBJ2-3; V: TRBV7-3; DNA: TGTGCCAGCAGTTCCAGCCCGATCACAGATACGCAGTATTTT; CDR3: CASSSSPITDTQYF
D: TRBD1; size: -; J: TRBJ2-5; V: TRBV7-2; DNA: TGTGCCAGCAGCTTAAACAGGGGGCATGAGACCCAGTACTTC; CDR3: CASSLNRGHETQYF
D: TRBD2; size: -; J: TRBJ2-3; V: TRBV18; DNA: TGTGCCAGCTCACGCTTTGGGACTAGCGCATCAGATACGCAGTATTTT; CDR3: CASSRFGTSASDTQYF
D: -; size: few; J: TRBJ1-5; V: TRBV30; DNA: TGTGCCTGGAGTCTAACAGGGTTTCAGCCCCAGCATTTT; CDR3: CAWSLTGFQPQHF
D: TRBD2; size: -; J: TRBJ2-3; V: TRBV5-1; DNA: TGCGCCAGCAGCTTGGCATTGACTAGCGGCACAGATACGCAGTATTTT; CDR3: CASSLALTSGTDTQYF
D: -; size: once; J: TRBJ2-1; V: TRBV7-9; DNA: TGTGCCAGCAGCTTATTAGGGGGCAATGAGCAGTTCTTC; CDR3: CASSLLGGNEQFF
D: -; size: once; J: TRBJ2-5; V: TRBV7-9; DNA: TGTGCCGGGACCGGTTCTAGCGCCCAAGAGACCCAGTACTTC; CDR3: CAGTGSSAQETQYF
D: -; size: -; J: TRBJ2-5; V: TRBV2; DNA: TGTGCCAGCAGCGACGCGAGGGGAGAGACCCAGTACTTC; CDR3: CASSDARGETQYF
D: -; size: -; J: TRBJ2-1; V: TRBV29-1; DNA: TGCAGCGTCCGGGGCTACAATGAGCAGTTCTTC; CDR3: CSVRGYNEQFF
D: TRBD2; size: -; J: TRBJ2-5; V: TRBV30; DNA: TGTGCCTGGACCGGACTAGCGGGAGGGGGAGAGACCCAGTACTTC; CDR3: CAWTGLAGGGETQYF
D: -; size: -; J: TRBJ2-3; V: TRBV5-1; DNA: TGCGCCAGCAGCTTGAAAAGCGATACGCAGTATTTT; CDR3: CASSLKSDTQYF
D: -; size: once; J: TRBJ2-5; V: TRBV7-8; DNA: TGTGCCAGCAGCTCACCAACTAGGGGAGGCCTACAGACCCAGTACTTC; CDR3: CASSSPTRGGLQTQYF
D: -; size: -; J: TRBJ2-1; V: TRBV6-1; DNA: TGTGCCAGCAGCGTTCAACAGGTTGGAGCTTCGGAGTTCTTC; CDR3: CASSVQQVGASEFF
D: -; size: -; J: TRBJ2-7; V: TRBV9; DNA: TGTGCCAGCAGCCCCCACTCCGACAGTGCCTCCTACGAGCAGTACTTC; CDR3: CASSPHSDSASYEQYF
D: TRBD1; size: once; J: TRBJ1-5; V: TRBV5-8; DNA: TGTGCCAGCAGCTTGTATGGACAGGGCGGGAATCAGCCCCAGCATTTT; CDR3: CASSLYGQGGNQPQHF
D: TRBD1; size: -; J: TRBJ1-5; V: TRBV4-3; DNA: TGCGCCAGCAGCCAAGATTCCCGACAGGGGGGTCAGCCCCAGCATTTT; CDR3: CASSQDSRQGGQPQHF
D: TRBD2; size: once; J: TRBJ2-1; V: TRBV27; DNA: TGTGCCAGCAGTCGACTAGCGGGATTTTTCGGCTCCTACAATGAGCAGTTCTTC; CDR3: CASSRLAGFFGSYNEQFF
D: -; size: -; J: TRBJ1-5; V: TRBV28; DNA: TGTGCCAGCAGTCCTTCCAGGGGTAATCAGCCCCAGCATTTT; CDR3: CASSPSRGNQPQHF
D: TRBD2; size: few; J: TRBJ2-5; V: TRBV4-2; DNA: TGTGCCAGCAGCCCCCCGGCTAGCGGGACAAAGACCCAGTACTTC; CDR3: CASSPPASGTKTQYF
D: -; size: -; J: TRBJ2-1; V: TRBV4-1; DNA: TGCGCCAGCAGCCAAGATATCAACAGGGATGAGCAGTTCTTC; CDR3: CASSQDINRDEQFF
D: TRBD1; size: few; J: TRBJ1-2; V: TRBV2; DNA: TGTGCCAACTCCGGGACAGGGGAGGGCTACACCTTC; CDR3: CANSGTGEGYTF
D: TRBD1; size: few; J: TRBJ2-7; V: TRBV28; DNA: TGTGCCAGCAGTAGGACAGGGCCAAGCTACGAGCAGTACTTC; CDR3: CASSRTGPSYEQYF
D: TRBD1; size: once; J: TRBJ2-7; V: TRBV27; DNA: TGTGCCAGCAGTTCCCTCGACAGGGGCAACGAGCAGTACTTC; CDR3: CASSSLDRGNEQYF
D: -; size: -; J: TRBJ2-7; V: TRBV2; DNA: TGTGCCAGCAGTCGGGACGGCGAGCAGTACTTC; CDR3: CASSRDGEQYF
D: TRBD1; size: -; J: TRBJ1-2; V: TRBV10-3; DNA: TGTGCCATCAGTGATACCTTCTTAGGGGACAGGGACTATGGCTACACCTTC; CDR3: CAISDTFLGDRDYGYTF
D: -; size: few; J: TRBJ2-7; V: TRBV7-9; DNA: TGTGCCAGCAGCTTAGGGCAGGTCACCTACGAGCAGTACTTC; CDR3: CASSLGQVTYEQYF
D: -; size: -; J: TRBJ1-3; V: TRBV19; DNA: TGTGCCAGTAGTATTGGCCCCAGCTCTGGAAACACCATATATTTT; CDR3: CASSIGPSSGNTIYF
D: -; size: -; J: TRBJ1-2; V: TRBV10-3; DNA: TGTGCCATCAGTGAGTCCGGAGGGAGCTATGGCTACACCTTC; CDR3: CAISESGGSYGYTF
D: -; size: -; J: TRBJ1-4; V: TRBV6-6; DNA: TGTGCCAGCAGTTCCCAGGCATTTAATGAAAAACTGTTTTTT; CDR3: CASSSQAFNEKLFF
D: -; size: once; J: TRBJ2-2; V: TRBV5-4; DNA: TGTGCCAGCAGCCCACATTCGGGAACGAACACCGGGGAGCTGTTTTTT; CDR3: CASSPHSGTNTGELFF
D: TRBD2; size: -; J: TRBJ2-5; V: TRBV6-1; DNA: TGTGCCAGCAGTCTGGGGGGAGGGGAGACCCAGTACTTC; CDR3: CASSLGGGETQYF
D: -; size: -; J: TRBJ2-2; V: TRBV11-1; DNA: TGTGCCAGCAGCTCCCGCGGGCCCCCCCCCGGGGAGCTGTTTTTT; CDR3: CASSSRGPPPGELFF
D: -; size: -; J: TRBJ1-1; V: TRBV4-1; DNA: TGCGCCAGCAGCCAAGATATTGGCAGGTTTAATGAAGCTTTCTTT; CDR3: CASSQDIGRFNEAFF
D: TRBD1; size: -; J: TRBJ1-2; V: TRBV4-3; DNA: TGCGCCAGCAGCTCGACAGGGAATGTCACCTTC; CDR3: CASSSTGNVTF
D: -; size: -; J: TRBJ1-1; V: TRBV18; DNA: TGTGCCAGCTCACCAGATGGGGGGCCTAAAGCTGAAGCTTTCTTT; CDR3: CASSPDGGPKAEAFF
D: TRBD2; size: -; J: TRBJ2-5; V: TRBV2; DNA: TGTGCCAGCAGACCCGTAGCGGGAGGACCCACGGGGACCCAGTACTTC; CDR3: CASRPVAGGPTGTQYF
D: -; size: once; J: TRBJ2-1; V: TRBV20-1; DNA: TGCAGTGCTAATCAGGGGACTTGGCAGTTCTTC; CDR3: CSANQGTWQFF
D: -; size: -; J: TRBJ1-1; V: TRBV7-2; DNA: TGTGCCAGCAGCTTACTCCGGGGAGGAAGCACTGAAGCTTTCTTT; CDR3: CASSLLRGGSTEAFF
D: -; size: -; J: TRBJ1-4; V: TRBV11-2; DNA: TGTGCCAGCAGCTTAGATGTAGGGAGTGAAAAACTGTTTTTT; CDR3: CASSLDVGSEKLFF
D: -; size: -; J: TRBJ1-5; V: TRBV6-6; DNA: TGTGCCAGCAGTTACCAGGGAAATCAGCCCCAGCATTTT; CDR3: CASSYQGNQPQHF
D: -; size: -; J: TRBJ2-5; V: TRBV14; DNA: TGTGCCAGCAGCCTGGACAGAGAGACCCAGTACTTC; CDR3: CASSLDRETQYF
D: -; size: -; J: TRBJ1-4; V: TRBV11-2; DNA: TGTGCCAGCAGCCGCGCAACTAATGAAAAACTGTTTTTT; CDR3: CASSRATNEKLFF
D: -; size: -; J: TRBJ2-1; V: TRBV6-5; DNA: TGTGCCTCCCGCCGGAGCTCCTACAATGAGCAGTTCTTC; CDR3: CASRRSSYNEQFF
D: TRBD1; size: once; J: TRBJ1-1; V: TRBV6-6; DNA: TGTGCCATCTCACATGGGACAGGGCTTATGAACACTGAAGCTTTCTTT; CDR3: CAISHGTGLMNTEAFF
D: -; size: few; J: TRBJ1-5; V: TRBV5-1; DNA: TGCGCCAGCAGCCCGGGGACCAACGGCAATCAGCCCCAGCATTTT; CDR3: CASSPGTNGNQPQHF